A single sample is the source of the 25 T cell receptor beta chains below, sequenced in a study of somatic mutations in cytotoxic T cells in rheumatoid arthritis listed by TCRdb under 2017. Receptor libraries were prepared by the immunoSEQ multiplex PCR assay. Sourced from immuneACCESS, this table was stored by TCRdb with only in-frame sequences that have V and J called. A share of the clones is absent; for the studies checked, an unresolved V gene accounts for under half, and the remainder has no known explanation. The sample contains some 13,000 clones, 80% of them found a single time. Around 15% of the sample is taken by the ten largest. Material for sequencing was CD8+ T cells sorted from blood. The receptors originated from a man between 50 and 59 years old in good health.

The chain employs TRBV19 and TRBJ2-1; D possibly matches TRBD1 or TRBD2 (5 bases each). The ends were cut back, 5 bases at V and 7 bases at J, with 12 bases in the middle. The CDR3 contains 13 residues. Germline CDR1 LNHDA, CDR2 SQIVND (reference sequence). The CDR3 loop reads CASSWGSGNEQFF. CDR3 DNA: TGTGCCAGTAGTTGGGGCTCGGGGAATGAGCAGTTCTTC.

This clone showed up just once. This chain joins TRBV21-1 and TRBJ1-1; TRBD1 reflects the table's D call only, with no check against the DNA. TRBV21-1 is listed as a pseudogene. This CDR3 has 17 residues. This CDR3 reads CASSPGEDRTMNTEAFF. Written as DNA, the CDR3 is TGTGCCAGCAGCCCTGGGGAAGACAGGACCATGAACACTGAAGCTTTCTTT.

In this sample, this clone is medium-sized (0.01 to 0.1%). The J gene is TRBJ2-7, the V gene TRBV27, with 7 bases matching TRBD1. The CDR3 consists of 16 residues. Looked up from germline, CDR1 is MNHEY and CDR2 is SMNVEV (reference sequence). The V gene end was trimmed by 7 bases and the J gene end by 3 bases; junction bases not matched to a gene: 15. This chain's CDR3 is CASKSQTGFDFYEQYF. CDR3 nucleotide sequence: TGTGCCAGCAAATCCCAGACAGGGTTTGACTTCTACGAGCAGTACTTC.

This rearrangement joins TRBV5-1 to TRBJ2-3; D is undetermined. The CDR3 runs to 12 residues. Germline V gene lookup returns CDR1 SGHRS and CDR2 YFSETQ. V dropped 9 bases and J dropped 4 bases, with 12 bases sitting between them. The CDR3 coding sequence is TGCGCCACCGTTAGACTGTCAGATACGCAGTATTTT. This codes for CATVRLSDTQYF. Full variable domain (remainder filled in from reference TRBV5-1 and TRBJ2-3): KAGVTQTPRYLIKTRGQQVTLSCSPISGHRSVSWYQQTPGQGLQFLFEYFSETQRNKGNFPGRFSGRQFSNSRSEMNVSTLELGDSALYLCATVRLSDTQYFGPGTRLTVL.

The V and J genes are TRBV19 and TRBJ1-5; D uncertain. The germline V gene encodes CDR1 LNHDA and CDR2 SQIVND (reference sequence). V shed 0 bases and J shed 6 bases, with 12 bases lying between them. The length of the CDR3 is 15 residues. For the CDR3, the DNA is TGTGCCAGTAGTATAGACTGGACGTCGACTCAGCCCCAGCATTTT. This codes for CASSIDWTSTQPQHF.

This chain uses TRBV28 with TRBJ1-3; D remains ambiguous. This CDR3 has 13 amino acids. Germline V gene lookup returns CDR1 MDHEN and CDR2 SYDVKM. Trimming stripped 5 bases from V and 1 base from J, with 6 bases between. The CDR3 DNA sequence: TGTGCCAGCAGTCGCGGATCTGGAAACACCATATATTTT. It translates to CASSRGSGNTIYF.

V usage is TRBV5-4 and J usage is TRBJ2-1; no clear D gene. The germline V and J ends were trimmed by 0 bases and 2 bases, with 9 bases remaining between them. Germline CDR1 reads SGHNT; CDR2 reads YYREEE (reference sequence). The CDR3 contains 15 residues. The CDR3 coding sequence is TGTGCCAGCAGCTTGGGACTGAGCCCCTACAATGAGCAGTTCTTC. Translated: CASSLGLSPYNEQFF.

This clone is a singleton in its sample. This rearrangement joins TRBV10-1 to TRBJ2-1, with D tentatively TRBD2 (5 bases). The CDR3 is 13 residues long. CDR1 is WNHNN, CDR2 SYGVQD, per germline (reference sequence). V lost 0 bases and J 9 bases, leaving 9 bases between the germline ends. CDR3 sequence: CASSESMAGEQFF. The CDR3 DNA reads as TGCGCCAGCAGTGAGTCGATGGCGGGTGAGCAGTTCTTC.

This chain links TRBV5-1 with TRBJ1-2; unclear D gene. The CDR3 spans 12 residues. Germline assignment: CDR1 SGHRS and CDR2 YFSETQ. Between the trimmed V and J ends, which lost 3 bases and 6 bases, there was a span of 9 bases. CDR3 in amino acids: CASSSPGDGYTF. CDR3 in DNA: TGCGCCAGCAGCTCTCCGGGAGATGGCTACACCTTC.

This clone has more than one count but fewer than ten. The genes are TRBV2 and TRBJ2-7; D possibly corresponds to TRBD1 (6 bases). CDR1 and CDR2 from the germline V gene are SNHLY and FYNNEI. The V end lost 3 bases, the J end lost 9 bases, and 9 bases lay between the germline ends. CDR3 size: 11 residues. The CDR3 DNA sequence: TGTGCCAGCAGTGACACAGGGCCGCAGTACGTC. Translation: CASSDTGPQYV.

This clone was counted once. The chain couples TRBV10-2 to TRBJ2-5; possibly TRBD2 for D (5 bases). The CDR3 totals 16 residues. Germline-derived CDR1 and CDR2 are WSHSY and SAAADI. Trimming removed 5 bases at V and 4 bases at J, with 20 bases between. CDR3 amino acids: CASSISSGLAIETQYF. DNA of the CDR3: TGCGCCAGCAGTATTTCCAGCGGATTAGCTATAGAGACCCAGTACTTC.

The rearrangement uses TRBV19 and TRBJ1-5; no reliable D call. The germline V gene encodes CDR1 LNHDA and CDR2 SQIVND (reference sequence). The CDR3 is 13 amino acids. V was cut by 1 base and J by 6 bases, with 7 bases left in between. CDR3 residues: CASSIGEAQPQHF. Here the CDR3 DNA reads TGTGCCAGTAGTATAGGGGAGGCTCAGCCCCAGCATTTT.

The chain employs TRBV30 and TRBJ2-1; no firm D call. Between the trimmed V and J ends, which lost 4 bases and 0 bases, there was a span of 10 bases. CDR3 length: 14 residues. CDR1 and CDR2 from the germline V gene are GTSNPN and SVGIG (reference sequence). Here the CDR3 DNA reads TGTGCCTGGATACCAGCTAGCTCCTACAATGAGCAGTTCTTC. Protein: CAWIPASSYNEQFF.

This chain joins TRBV10-3 and TRBJ1-1, with D possibly being TRBD1 (5 bases). The germline V gene has CDR1 ENHRY and CDR2 SYGVKD. The CDR3 is 15 amino acids. V gave up 0 bases and J gave up 0 bases, with 8 bases separating them. CDR3 in DNA: TGTGCCATCAGTGAGTCTGCAGGGATGAACACTGAAGCTTTCTTT. It translates to CAISESAGMNTEAFF.

V gene TRBV4-3 combines with J gene TRBJ2-3, with D maybe TRBD1 (5 bases). This CDR3 has 13 amino acids. V lost 4 bases and J 7 bases, leaving 12 bases between the germline ends. CDR1 and CDR2 (germline): LGHNA, YSLEER. CDR3 protein: CASSLGVGNTQYF. The CDR3 DNA is TGCGCCAGCAGCCTAGGGGTGGGGAATACGCAGTATTTT.

The DNA of the CDR3 is TGTGCCAGCAGCCCTTCGGCATTCGAGCAGTACTTC. This sequence encodes CASSPSAFEQYF. The chain recombines TRBV6-5 with TRBJ2-7, with D unresolved. V shed 6 bases and J shed 6 bases, with 12 bases lying between them. The V gene's germline CDR1 is MNHEY and CDR2 SVGAGI. The CDR3 is 12 amino acids.

By share of the sample, this clone is medium-sized. The V and J genes are TRBV7-8 and TRBJ1-5, with 7 bases lining up with TRBD1. The CDR3 spans 14 residues. V shed 5 bases and J 13 bases; nucleotides not matched to a gene: 14. Germline assignment: CDR1 SGHVS and CDR2 FQNEAQ. The CDR3 region has the DNA TGTGCCAGCAGCCCGAGGAGGTGGGCAGGGGGACAGCATTTT. Residues: CASSPRRWAGGQHF.

The V call is TRBV7-2, the J call TRBJ2-7; tentative D call: TRBD1 (5 bases). V lost 5 bases to trimming and J lost 0 bases, with 14 bases between them. The CDR3 runs 15 residues. CDR1 is SGHTA, CDR2 FQGNSA, per germline. The CDR3 nucleotides are TGTGCCAGCAGCCCCCAGGGATTTAGCTCCTACGAGCAGTACGTC. Residues: CASSPQGFSSYEQYV.

The V call is TRBV4-1, the J call TRBJ2-3; possibly TRBD2 for D (6 bases). Germline CDR1 and CDR2: MGHRA and YSYEKL. V lost 1 base, J lost 9 bases, and 8 bases lay in between. The CDR3 is 12 residues long. CDR3 sequence: CASSQGRDTQYF. The CDR3 DNA reads TGCGCCAGCAGCCAAGGGAGGGACACGCAGTATTTT.

The V and J genes are TRBV6-6 and TRBJ1-2; D gene ambiguous. Per the germline V gene, CDR1 is MNHNY and CDR2 is SVGAGI (reference sequence). Trimming left V 0 bases short and J 8 bases short, with 13 bases between. The CDR3 has 14 amino acids. CDR3 DNA: TGTGCCAGCAGTTACTCGCGGACCAACGGCGGCTACACCTTC. It yields the protein CASSYSRTNGGYTF.

This chain uses TRBV27 with TRBJ2-5; D possibly corresponds to TRBD2 (6 bases). Germline loops: CDR1 MNHEY, CDR2 SMNVEV (reference sequence). Trimming took 3 bases from V and 5 from J, leaving 13 bases between them. This CDR3 comprises 14 residues. The CDR3 loop is CASSLAGPRETQYF. CDR3 bases: TGTGCCAGCAGTTTGGCGGGGCCCCGGGAGACCCAGTACTTC.

J is TRBJ1-3 and V is TRBV7-9, with D hard to call. V dropped 8 bases and J dropped 0 bases, with 5 bases sitting between them. The germline gives CDR1 SEHNR, CDR2 FQNEAQ (reference sequence). CDR3 length: 12 amino acids. The CDR3 spells CASGLSGNTIYF. CDR3 bases: TGTGCCAGCGGTCTCTCTGGAAACACCATATATTTT.

This sequence joins TRBV28 and TRBJ1-2, with 10 positions matching TRBD1. Germline CDR1 is MDHEN and CDR2 is SYDVKM. Trimming took 3 bases from V and 3 from J; bases not matched to a gene: 4. CDR3 length: 15 residues. In DNA form, the CDR3 reads TGTGCCAGCAGTTTCGGACAGGGGGGACACTATGGCTACACCTTC. This translates into CASSFGQGGHYGYTF.

The chain has TRBV5-4 and TRBJ1-2; D is unresolved. CDR1 and CDR2 (germline): SGHNT, YYREEE (reference sequence). This CDR3 contains 16 residues. V lost 0 bases and J 0 bases, leaving 12 bases between the germline ends. CDR3 sequence reads: CASSLGPDRPNYGYTF. CDR3 sequence (DNA): TGTGCCAGCAGCTTGGGGCCGGACCGGCCTAACTATGGCTACACCTTC.

This clone occurred once. V and J are TRBV7-9 and TRBJ1-1; TRBD1 agrees at 7 bases. The germline gives CDR1 SEHNR, CDR2 FQNEAQ (reference sequence). Trimming took 7 bases from V and 11 from J; bases not matched to a gene: 10. The length of the CDR3 is 12 residues. CDR3 DNA: TGTGCCAGCACCCCTCACAGGGGTGGGGCTTTCTTT. This encodes CASTPHRGGAFF.